This TCR beta chain was found in a study of regulatory T cells in long-lasting Graves disease. Stated time point: newly diagnosed GD, antithyroid drugs for less than 3 months. PBMCs provided the RNA from which the TCR library was made. The CDR3 is 14 amino acids. Germline CDR1 reads SGHTA; CDR2 reads FQGTGA. Trimming shortened V by 3 bases and J by 4 bases, and 9 bases separated the two germline ends. Researchers made TCR beta libraries by using iRepertoire HTBI primers and running Arm-PCR on CDR3 regions. TCRdb re-called the multiplex PCR reads with MiXCR, one entry per CDR3 protein. The sample records about 470,000 distinct CDR3 sequences, 14% to 15% being singletons. This clonotype has more than one count but fewer than ten. This sample was also put to use in a study of T cells in Graves' hyperthyroidism and ophthalmopathy.

The chain combines TRBV7-3 with TRBJ2-2; D is possibly TRBD1 or TRBD2 (5 bases each). The input for sequencing was peripheral blood mononuclear cells (PBMCs), taken at new diagnosis, from a patient treated with antithyroid drugs. This TCR was sampled from a woman aged 30 to 39 with Graves disease. CDR3 loop: CASSLRGFTGELFF. The CDR3 coding sequence is TGTGCCAGCAGCTTGAGGGGTTTCACCGGGGAGCTGTTTTTT.